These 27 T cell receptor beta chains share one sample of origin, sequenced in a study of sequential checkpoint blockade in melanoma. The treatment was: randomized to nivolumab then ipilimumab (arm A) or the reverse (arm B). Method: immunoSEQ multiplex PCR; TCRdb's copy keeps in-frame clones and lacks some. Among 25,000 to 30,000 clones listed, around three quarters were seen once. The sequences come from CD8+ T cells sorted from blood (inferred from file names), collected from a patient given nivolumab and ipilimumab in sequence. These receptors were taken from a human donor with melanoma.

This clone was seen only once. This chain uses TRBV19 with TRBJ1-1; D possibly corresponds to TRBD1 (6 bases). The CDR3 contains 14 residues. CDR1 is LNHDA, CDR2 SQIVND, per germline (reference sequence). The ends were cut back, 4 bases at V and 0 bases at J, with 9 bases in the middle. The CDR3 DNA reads TGTGCCAGTAGTAGTACAGGGTTGAACACTGAAGCTTTCTTT. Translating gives CASSSTGLNTEAFF.

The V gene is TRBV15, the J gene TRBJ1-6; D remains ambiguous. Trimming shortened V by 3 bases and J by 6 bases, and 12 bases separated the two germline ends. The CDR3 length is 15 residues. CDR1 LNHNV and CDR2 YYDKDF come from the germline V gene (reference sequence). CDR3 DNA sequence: TGTGCCACCAGCAGTATTTCTGAGGTTAATTCACCCCTCCACTTT. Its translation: CATSSISEVNSPLHF. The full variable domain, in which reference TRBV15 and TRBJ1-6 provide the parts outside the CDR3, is DAMVIQNPRYQVTQFGKPVTLSCSQTLNHNVMYWYQQKSSQAPKLLFHYYDKDFNNEADTPDNFQSRRPNTSFCFLDIRSPGLGDTAMYLCATSSISEVNSPLHFGNGTRLTVT.

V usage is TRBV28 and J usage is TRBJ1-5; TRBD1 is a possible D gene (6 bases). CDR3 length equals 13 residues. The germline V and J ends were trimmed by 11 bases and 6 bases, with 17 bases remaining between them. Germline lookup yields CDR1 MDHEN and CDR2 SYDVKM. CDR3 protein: CAESGRGAQPQHF. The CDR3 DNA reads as TGTGCCGAAAGCGGTCGGGGGGCTCAGCCCCAGCATTTT.

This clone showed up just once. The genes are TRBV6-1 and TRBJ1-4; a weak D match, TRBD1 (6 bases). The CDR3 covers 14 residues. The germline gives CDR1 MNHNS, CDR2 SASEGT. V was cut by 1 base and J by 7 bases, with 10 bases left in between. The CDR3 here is CASSEVTGVEKLFF. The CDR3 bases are TGTGCCAGCAGTGAAGTGACAGGAGTTGAAAAACTGTTTTTT.

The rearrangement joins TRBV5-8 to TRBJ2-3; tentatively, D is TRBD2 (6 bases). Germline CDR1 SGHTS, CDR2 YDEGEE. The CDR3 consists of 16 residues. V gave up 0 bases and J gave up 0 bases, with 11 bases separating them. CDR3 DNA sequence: TGTGCCAGCAGCTTGGCGAGCGGGCGGAGCACAGATACGCAGTATTTT. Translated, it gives CASSLASGRSTDTQYF.

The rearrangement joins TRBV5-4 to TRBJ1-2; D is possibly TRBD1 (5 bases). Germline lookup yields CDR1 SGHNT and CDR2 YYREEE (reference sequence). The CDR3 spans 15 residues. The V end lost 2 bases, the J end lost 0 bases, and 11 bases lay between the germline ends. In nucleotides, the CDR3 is TGTGCCAGCAGCTTCCGGGACTCGTCTAACTATGGCTACACCTTC. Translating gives CASSFRDSSNYGYTF.

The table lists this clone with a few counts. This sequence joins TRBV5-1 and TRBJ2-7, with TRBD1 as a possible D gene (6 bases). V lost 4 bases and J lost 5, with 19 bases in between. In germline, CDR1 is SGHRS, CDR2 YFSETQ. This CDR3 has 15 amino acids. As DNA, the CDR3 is TGCGCCAGCAGCAAGACAGGCTCTAGTCGCGACGAGCAGTACTTC. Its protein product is CASSKTGSSRDEQYF.

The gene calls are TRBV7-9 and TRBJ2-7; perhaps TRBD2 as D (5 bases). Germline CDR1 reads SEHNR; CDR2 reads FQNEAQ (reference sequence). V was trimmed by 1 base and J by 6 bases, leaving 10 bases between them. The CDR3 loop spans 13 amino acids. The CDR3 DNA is TGTGCCAGCAGCTTAGGCCTTACTAGCGAGCAGTACTTC. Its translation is CASSLGLTSEQYF.

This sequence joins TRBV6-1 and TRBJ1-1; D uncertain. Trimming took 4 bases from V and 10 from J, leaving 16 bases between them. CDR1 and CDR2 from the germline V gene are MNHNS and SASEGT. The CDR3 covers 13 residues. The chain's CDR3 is CASSGIPFSGAFF. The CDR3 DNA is TGTGCCAGCAGTGGGATCCCCTTTTCGGGAGCTTTCTTT.

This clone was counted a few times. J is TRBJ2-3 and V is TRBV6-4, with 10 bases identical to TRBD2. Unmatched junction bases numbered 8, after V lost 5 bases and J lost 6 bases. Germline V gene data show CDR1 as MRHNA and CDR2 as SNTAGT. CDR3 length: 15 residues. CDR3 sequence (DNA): TGTGCCAGCAGTAGGGCTAGCGGGGGTTCGGATACGCAGTATTTT. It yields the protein CASSRASGGSDTQYF.

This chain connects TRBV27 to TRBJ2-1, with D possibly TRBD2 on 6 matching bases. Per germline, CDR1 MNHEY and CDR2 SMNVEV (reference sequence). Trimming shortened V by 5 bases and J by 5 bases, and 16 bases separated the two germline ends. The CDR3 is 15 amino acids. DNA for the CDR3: TGTGCCAGCAGTCCCTTGTGGAGGGCGGACAATGAGCAGTTCTTC. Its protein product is CASSPLWRADNEQFF.

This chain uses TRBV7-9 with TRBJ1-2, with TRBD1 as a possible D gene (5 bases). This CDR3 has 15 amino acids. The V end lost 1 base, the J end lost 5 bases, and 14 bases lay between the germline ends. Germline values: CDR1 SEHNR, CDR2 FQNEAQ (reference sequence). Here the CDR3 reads CASSLGQSKWYGYTF. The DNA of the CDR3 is TGTGCCAGCAGCTTAGGACAGTCGAAGTGGTATGGCTACACCTTC.

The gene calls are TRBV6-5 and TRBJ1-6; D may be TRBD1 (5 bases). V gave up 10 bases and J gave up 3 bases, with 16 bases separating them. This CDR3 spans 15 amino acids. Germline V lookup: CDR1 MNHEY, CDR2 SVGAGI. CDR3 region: CATRVVGHYNSPLHF. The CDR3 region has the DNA TGTGCCACCCGGGTCGTGGGGCACTATAATTCACCCCTCCACTTT.

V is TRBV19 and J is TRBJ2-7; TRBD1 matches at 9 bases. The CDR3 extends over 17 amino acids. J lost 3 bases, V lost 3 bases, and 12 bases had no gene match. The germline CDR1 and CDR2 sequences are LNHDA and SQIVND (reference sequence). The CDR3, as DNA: TGTGCCAGTAGTATCGGGTCCCCGGGACAGGGAGTCTACGAGCAGTACTTC. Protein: CASSIGSPGQGVYEQYF. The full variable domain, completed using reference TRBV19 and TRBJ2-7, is DGGITQSPKYLFRKEGQNVTLSCEQNLNHDAMYWYRQDPGQGLRLIYYSQIVNDFQKGDIAEGYSVSREKKESFPLTVTSAQKNPTAFYLCASSIGSPGQGVYEQYFGPGTRLTVT.

Written as DNA, the CDR3 is TGTGCCAGCAGCTTGGGCGTGGGGGGGAGACAAGAGACCCAGTACTTC. This codes for CASSLGVGGRQETQYF. The V call is TRBV5-6, the J call TRBJ2-5; 7 bases fit TRBD2. The CDR3 totals 16 residues. Trimming took 0 bases from V and 2 from J; bases not matched to a gene: 7. Germline values: CDR1 SGHDT, CDR2 YYEEEE.

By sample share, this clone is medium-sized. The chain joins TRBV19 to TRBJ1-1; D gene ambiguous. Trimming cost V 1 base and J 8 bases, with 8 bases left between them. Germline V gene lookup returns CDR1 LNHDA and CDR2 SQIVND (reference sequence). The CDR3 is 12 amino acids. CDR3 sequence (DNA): TGTGCCAGTAGTATAGTCCGTGAGGAAGCTTTCTTT. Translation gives CASSIVREEAFF.

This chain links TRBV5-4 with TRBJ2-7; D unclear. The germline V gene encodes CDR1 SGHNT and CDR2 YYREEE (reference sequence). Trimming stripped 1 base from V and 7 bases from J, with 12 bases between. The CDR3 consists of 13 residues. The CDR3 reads CASSLNSLREQYF. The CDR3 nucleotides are TGTGCCAGCAGCTTGAATTCCCTCAGGGAGCAGTACTTC.

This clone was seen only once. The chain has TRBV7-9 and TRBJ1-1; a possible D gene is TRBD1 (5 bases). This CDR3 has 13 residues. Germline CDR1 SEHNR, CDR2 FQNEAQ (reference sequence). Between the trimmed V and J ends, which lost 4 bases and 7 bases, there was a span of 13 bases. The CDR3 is CASSSLTDIEAFF. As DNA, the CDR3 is TGTGCCAGCAGCTCACTGACAGATATTGAAGCTTTCTTT.

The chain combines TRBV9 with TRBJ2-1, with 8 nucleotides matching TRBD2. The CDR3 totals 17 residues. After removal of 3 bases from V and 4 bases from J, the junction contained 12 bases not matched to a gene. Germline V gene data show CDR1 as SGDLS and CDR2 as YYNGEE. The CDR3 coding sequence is TGTGCCAGCAGCGCCGGGGGGGACCCATCAATTTACAATGAGCAGTTCTTC. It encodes CASSAGGDPSIYNEQFF.

In DNA form, the CDR3 reads TGTGCCAGCAGCCCCACAGGGACGTCTGGAAACACCATATATTTT. It translates to CASSPTGTSGNTIYF. The J gene is TRBJ1-3, the V gene TRBV9, with D tentatively TRBD1 (6 bases). Germline V lookup: CDR1 SGDLS, CDR2 YYNGEE. With 4 bases removed from V and 1 base from J, the gap between germline ends came to 12 bases. The CDR3 length is 15 residues.

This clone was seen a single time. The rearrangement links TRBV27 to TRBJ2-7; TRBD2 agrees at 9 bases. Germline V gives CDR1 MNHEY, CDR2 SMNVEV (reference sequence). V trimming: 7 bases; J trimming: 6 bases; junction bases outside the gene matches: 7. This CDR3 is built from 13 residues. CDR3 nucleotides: TGTGCCAGCACCCCTAGCGGGGCGGGCGAGCAGTACTTC. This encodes CASTPSGAGEQYF.

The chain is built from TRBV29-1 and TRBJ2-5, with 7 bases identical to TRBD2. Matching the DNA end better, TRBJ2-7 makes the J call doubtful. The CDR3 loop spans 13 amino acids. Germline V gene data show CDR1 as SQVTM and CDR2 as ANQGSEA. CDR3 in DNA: TGCAGCGTTGCAGGGACTACATCCTACGAGCAGTACTTC. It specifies CSVAGTTSYEQYF.

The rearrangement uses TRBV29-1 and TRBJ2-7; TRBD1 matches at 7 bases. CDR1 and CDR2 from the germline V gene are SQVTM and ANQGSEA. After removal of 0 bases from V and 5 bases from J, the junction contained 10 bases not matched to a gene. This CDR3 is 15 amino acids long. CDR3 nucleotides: TGCAGCGTTGAAGACCCCACAAACAGGGGCAACGAGCAGTACTTC. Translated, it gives CSVEDPTNRGNEQYF.

CDR3 residues: CASSLTGYSNQPQHF. The CDR3 region has the DNA TGTGCCAGCAGCTTGACAGGATATAGCAATCAGCCCCAGCATTTT. The gene calls are TRBV5-6 and TRBJ1-5; TRBD1 might be the D (5 bases). The CDR3 has 15 residues. The V end lost 1 base, the J end lost 0 bases, and 8 bases lay between the germline ends. Looked up from germline, CDR1 is SGHDT and CDR2 is YYEEEE.

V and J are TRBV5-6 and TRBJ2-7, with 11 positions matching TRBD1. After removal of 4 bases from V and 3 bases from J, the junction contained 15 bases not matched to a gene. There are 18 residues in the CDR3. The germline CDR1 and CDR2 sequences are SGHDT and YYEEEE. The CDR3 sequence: CASSKGQGGLLDDYEQYF. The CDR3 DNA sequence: TGTGCCAGCAGCAAGGGACAGGGGGGACTCCTGGACGACTACGAGCAGTACTTC.

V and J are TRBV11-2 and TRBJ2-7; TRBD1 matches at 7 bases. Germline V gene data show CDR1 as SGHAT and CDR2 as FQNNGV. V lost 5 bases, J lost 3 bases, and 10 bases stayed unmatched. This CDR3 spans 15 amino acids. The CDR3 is CASSPGAGGFYEQYF. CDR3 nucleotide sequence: TGTGCCAGCAGCCCAGGGGCAGGGGGTTTCTACGAGCAGTACTTC.

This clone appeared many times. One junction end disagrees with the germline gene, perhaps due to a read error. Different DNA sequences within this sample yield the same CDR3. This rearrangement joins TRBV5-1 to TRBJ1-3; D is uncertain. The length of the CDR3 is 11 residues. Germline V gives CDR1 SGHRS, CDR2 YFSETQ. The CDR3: CASSFSNTIYF. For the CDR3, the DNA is TGTGCCAGCAGCTTTTCGAACACCATATATTTT.